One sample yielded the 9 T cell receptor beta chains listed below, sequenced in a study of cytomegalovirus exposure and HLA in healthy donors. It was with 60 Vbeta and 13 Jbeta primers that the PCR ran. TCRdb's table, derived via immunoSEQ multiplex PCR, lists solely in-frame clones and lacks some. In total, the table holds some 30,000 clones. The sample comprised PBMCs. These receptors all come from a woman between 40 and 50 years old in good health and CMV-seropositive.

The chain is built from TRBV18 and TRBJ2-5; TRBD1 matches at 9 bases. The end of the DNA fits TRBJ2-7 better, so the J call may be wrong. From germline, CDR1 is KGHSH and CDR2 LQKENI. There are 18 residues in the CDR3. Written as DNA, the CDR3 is TGTGCCAGCTCACCCCAATTAGGGGCCGGGACAGGGAGCGACGAGCAGTACTTC. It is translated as CASSPQLGAGTGSDEQYF.

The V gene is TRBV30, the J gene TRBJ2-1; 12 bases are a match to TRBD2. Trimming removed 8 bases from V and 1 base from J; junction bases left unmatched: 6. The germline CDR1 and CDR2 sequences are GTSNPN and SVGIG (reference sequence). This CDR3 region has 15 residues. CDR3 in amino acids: CAGGGLAGSYNEQFF. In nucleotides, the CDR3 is TGTGCCGGGGGCGGACTAGCGGGATCCTACAATGAGCAGTTCTTC.

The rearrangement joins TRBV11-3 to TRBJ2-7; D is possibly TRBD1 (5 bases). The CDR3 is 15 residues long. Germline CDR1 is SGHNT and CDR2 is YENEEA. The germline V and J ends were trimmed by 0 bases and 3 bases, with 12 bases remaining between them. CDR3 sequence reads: CASSLDSGRVYEQYF. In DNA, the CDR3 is TGTGCCAGCAGCTTAGATTCGGGCAGGGTCTACGAGCAGTACTTC.

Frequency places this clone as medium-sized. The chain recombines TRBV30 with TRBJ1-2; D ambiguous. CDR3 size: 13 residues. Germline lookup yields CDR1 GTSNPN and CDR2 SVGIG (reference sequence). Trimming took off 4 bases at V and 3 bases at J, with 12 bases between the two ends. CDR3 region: CAWIHGGHYGYTF. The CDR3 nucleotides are TGTGCCTGGATTCATGGAGGGCACTATGGCTACACCTTC.

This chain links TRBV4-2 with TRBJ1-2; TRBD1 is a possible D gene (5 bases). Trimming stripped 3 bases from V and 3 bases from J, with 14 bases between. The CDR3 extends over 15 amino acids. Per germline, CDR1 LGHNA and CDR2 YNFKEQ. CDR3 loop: CASSHLDRRYYGYTF. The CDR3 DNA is TGTGCCAGCAGCCATCTCGACAGAAGATACTATGGCTACACCTTC.

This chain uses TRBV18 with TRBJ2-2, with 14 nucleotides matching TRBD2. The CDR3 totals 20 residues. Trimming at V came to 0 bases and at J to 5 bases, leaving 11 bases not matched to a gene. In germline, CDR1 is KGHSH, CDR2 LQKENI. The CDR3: CASSPPGGLAGVRRTGELFF. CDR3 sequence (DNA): TGTGCCAGCTCACCACCGGGGGGACTAGCGGGAGTAAGACGGACCGGGGAGCTGTTTTTT. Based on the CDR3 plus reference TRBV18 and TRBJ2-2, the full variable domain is NAGVMQNPRHLVRRRGQEARLRCSPMKGHSHVYWYRQLPEEGLKFMVYLQKENIIDESGMPKERFSAEFPKEGPSILRIQQVVRGDSAAYFCASSPPGGLAGVRRTGELFFGEGSRLTVL.

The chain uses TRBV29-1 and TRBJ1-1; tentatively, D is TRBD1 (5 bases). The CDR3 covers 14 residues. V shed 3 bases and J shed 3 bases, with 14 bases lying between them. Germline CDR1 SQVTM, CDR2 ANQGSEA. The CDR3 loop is CSVDFQGEDTEAFF. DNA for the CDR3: TGCAGCGTTGATTTCCAGGGCGAGGACACTGAAGCTTTCTTT.

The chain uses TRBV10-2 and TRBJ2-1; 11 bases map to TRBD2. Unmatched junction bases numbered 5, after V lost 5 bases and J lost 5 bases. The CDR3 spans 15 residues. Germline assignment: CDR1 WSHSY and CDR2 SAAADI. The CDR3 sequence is CASSLLAGGDNEQFF. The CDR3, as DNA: TGCGCCAGCAGTCTTCTAGCGGGAGGAGACAATGAGCAGTTCTTC.

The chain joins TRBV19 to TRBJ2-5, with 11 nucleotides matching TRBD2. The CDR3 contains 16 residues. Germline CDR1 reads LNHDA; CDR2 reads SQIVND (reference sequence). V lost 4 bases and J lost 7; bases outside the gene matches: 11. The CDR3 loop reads CASSTRSSGRVGTQYF. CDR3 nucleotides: TGTGCCAGTAGTACTCGTAGTAGCGGGAGGGTGGGGACCCAGTACTTC. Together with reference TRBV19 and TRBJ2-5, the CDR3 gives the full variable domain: DGGITQSPKYLFRKEGQNVTLSCEQNLNHDAMYWYRQDPGQGLRLIYYSQIVNDFQKGDIAEGYSVSREKKESFPLTVTSAQKNPTAFYLCASSTRSSGRVGTQYFGPGTRLLVL.